This record concerns one TCR beta chain sequence. Only in-frame clones appear in the TCRdb table, and some are missing; sequencing was by immunoSEQ multiplex PCR. Altogether some 42,000 clones are present, about 87% being singletons, with the ten largest covering approximately 3.3%. The CDR3 runs to 14 residues. Germline lookup yields CDR1 LGHDT and CDR2 YNNKEL (reference sequence). Trimming left V 1 base short and J 9 bases short, with 13 bases between. This sample is drawn from a study of blood T cell repertoires in COVID-19. Study as a whole: Material from acute and convalescent COVID-19 was sourced from the United States, Italy and Spain. T cells, B-cell-depleted T cells, or PBMCs provided the cDNA or gDNA that served as material.

Sequencing was done on a sample of peripheral blood. This receptor was identified in a human donor in a cohort sampled during active COVID-19. J is TRBJ1-3 and V is TRBV3-1 (or the pseudogene TRBV3-2); D not certain. The chain's CDR3 is CASSQVEERFTIYF. The CDR3 DNA is TGTGCCAGCAGCCAAGTCGAGGAGAGGTTCACCATATATTTT.